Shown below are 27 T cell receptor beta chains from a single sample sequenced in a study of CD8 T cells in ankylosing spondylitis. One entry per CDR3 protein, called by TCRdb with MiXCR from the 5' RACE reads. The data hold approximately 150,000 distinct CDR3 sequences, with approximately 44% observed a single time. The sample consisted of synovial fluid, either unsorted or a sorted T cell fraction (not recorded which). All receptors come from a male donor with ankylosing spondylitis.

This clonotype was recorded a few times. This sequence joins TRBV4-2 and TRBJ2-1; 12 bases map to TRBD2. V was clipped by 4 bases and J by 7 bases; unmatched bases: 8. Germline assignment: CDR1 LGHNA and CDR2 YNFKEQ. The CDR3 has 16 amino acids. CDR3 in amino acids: CASSPRLAGEGNEQFF. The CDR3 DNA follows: TGTGCCAGCAGCCCCAGACTAGCGGGAGAGGGGAATGAGCAGTTCTTC.

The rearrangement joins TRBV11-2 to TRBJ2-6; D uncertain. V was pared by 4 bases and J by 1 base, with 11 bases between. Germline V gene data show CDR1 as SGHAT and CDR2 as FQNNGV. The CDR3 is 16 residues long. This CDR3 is CASSSSWVSGANVLTF. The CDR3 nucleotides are TGTGCCAGCAGCTCCAGTTGGGTGTCTGGGGCCAACGTCCTGACTTTC.

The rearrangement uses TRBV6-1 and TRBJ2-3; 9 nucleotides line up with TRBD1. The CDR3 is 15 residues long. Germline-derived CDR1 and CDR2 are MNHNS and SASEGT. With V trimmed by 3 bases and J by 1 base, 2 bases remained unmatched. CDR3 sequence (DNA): TGTGCCAGCAGTGAGGACAGGGGTGGCACAGATACGCAGTATTTT. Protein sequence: CASSEDRGGTDTQYF.

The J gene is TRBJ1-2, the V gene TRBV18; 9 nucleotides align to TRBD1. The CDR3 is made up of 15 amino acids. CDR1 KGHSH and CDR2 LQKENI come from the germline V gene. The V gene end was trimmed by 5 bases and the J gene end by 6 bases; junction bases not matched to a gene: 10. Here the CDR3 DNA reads TGTGCCAGCTCAACGTTATCCGGGACAGGGAATGGCTACACCTTC. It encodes CASSTLSGTGNGYTF.

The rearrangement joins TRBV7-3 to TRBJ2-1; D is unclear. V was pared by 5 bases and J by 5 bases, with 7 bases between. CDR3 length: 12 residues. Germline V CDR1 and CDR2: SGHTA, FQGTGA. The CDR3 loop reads CASSDYNNEQFF. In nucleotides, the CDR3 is TGTGCCAGCAGCGATTATAACAATGAGCAGTTCTTC.

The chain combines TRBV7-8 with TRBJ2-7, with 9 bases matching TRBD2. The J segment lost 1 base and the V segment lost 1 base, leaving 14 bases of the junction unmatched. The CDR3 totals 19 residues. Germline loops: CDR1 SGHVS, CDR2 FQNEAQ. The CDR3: CASSLVWPSGIPVSYEQYF. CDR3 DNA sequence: TGTGCCAGCAGCTTAGTGTGGCCTAGCGGGATCCCTGTTTCCTACGAGCAGTACTTC.

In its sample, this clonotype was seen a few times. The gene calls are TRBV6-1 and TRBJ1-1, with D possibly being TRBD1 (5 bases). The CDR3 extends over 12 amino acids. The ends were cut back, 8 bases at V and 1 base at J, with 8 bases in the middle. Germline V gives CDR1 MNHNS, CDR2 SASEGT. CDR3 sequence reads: CASRQGNTEAFF. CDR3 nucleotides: TGTGCCAGCCGGCAGGGGAACACTGAAGCTTTCTTT.

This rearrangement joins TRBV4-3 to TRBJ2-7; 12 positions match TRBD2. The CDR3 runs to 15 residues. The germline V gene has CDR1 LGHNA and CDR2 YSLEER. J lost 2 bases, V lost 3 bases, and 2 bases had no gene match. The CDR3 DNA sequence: TGCGCCAGCAGCCAGACTAGCGGGGGCCCCTACGAGCAGTACTTC. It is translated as CASSQTSGGPYEQYF.

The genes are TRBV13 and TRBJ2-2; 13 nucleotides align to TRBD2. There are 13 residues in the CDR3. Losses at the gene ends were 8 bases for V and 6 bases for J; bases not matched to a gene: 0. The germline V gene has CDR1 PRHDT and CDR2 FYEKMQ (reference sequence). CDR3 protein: CASGLAGAGELFF. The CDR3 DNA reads TGTGCCAGCGGACTAGCGGGAGCCGGGGAGCTGTTTTTT.

For the CDR3, the DNA is TGTGCCAGCAGCTTAGCCCCCGCGGGGGCCAACACCGGGGAGCTGTTTTTT. This sequence encodes CASSLAPAGANTGELFF. V usage is TRBV7-8 and J usage is TRBJ2-2; TRBD2 is a possible D gene (7 bases). Between the trimmed V and J ends, which lost 0 bases and 2 bases, there was a span of 13 bases. Germline CDR1 is SGHVS and CDR2 is FQNEAQ. The length of the CDR3 is 17 residues.

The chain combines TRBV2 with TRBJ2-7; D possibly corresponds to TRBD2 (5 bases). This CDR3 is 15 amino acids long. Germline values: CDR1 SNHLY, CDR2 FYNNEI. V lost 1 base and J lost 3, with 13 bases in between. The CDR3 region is CASSEGWILGYEQYF. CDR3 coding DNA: TGTGCCAGCAGTGAAGGATGGATACTAGGCTACGAGCAGTACTTC.

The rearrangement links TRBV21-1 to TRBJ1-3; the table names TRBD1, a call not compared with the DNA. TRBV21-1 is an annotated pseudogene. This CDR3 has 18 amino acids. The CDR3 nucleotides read TGTGCCAGCAGCAAAGGGTGGACAGGGGAGAGCTCTGGAAACACCATATATTTT. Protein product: CASSKGWTGESSGNTIYF.

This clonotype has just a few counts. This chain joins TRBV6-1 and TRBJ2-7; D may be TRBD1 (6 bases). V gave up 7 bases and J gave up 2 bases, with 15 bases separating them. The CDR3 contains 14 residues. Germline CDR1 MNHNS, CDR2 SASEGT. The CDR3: CASKRTEEPYEQYF. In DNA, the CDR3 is TGTGCCAGCAAGAGGACAGAAGAACCCTACGAGCAGTACTTC.

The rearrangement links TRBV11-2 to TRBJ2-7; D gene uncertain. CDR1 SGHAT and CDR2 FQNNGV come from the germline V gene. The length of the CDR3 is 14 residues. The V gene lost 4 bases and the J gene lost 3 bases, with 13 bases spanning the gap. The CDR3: CASSSCAGCYEQYF. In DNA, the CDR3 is TGTGCCAGCAGCTCCTGTGCAGGATGCTACGAGCAGTACTTC.

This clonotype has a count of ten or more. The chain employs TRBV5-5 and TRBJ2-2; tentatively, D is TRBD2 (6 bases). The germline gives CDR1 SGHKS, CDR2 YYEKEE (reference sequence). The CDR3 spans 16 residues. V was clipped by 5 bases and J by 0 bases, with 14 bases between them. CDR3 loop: CASSPGVAANTGELFF. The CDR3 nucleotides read TGTGCCAGCAGTCCGGGGGTAGCGGCGAACACCGGGGAGCTGTTTTTT. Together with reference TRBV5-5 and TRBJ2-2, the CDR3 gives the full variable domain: DAGVTQSPTHLIKTRGQQVTLRCSPISGHKSVSWYQQVLGQGPQFIFQYYEKEERGRGNFPDRFSARQFPNYSSELNVNALLLGDSALYLCASSPGVAANTGELFFGEGSRLTVL.

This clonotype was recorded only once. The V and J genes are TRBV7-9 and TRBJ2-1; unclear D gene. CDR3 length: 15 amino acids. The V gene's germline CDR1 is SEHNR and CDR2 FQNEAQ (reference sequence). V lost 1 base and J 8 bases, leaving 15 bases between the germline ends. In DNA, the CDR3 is TGTGCCAGCAGCTTAGAAGGCTCCCCGTCATATGAGCAGTTCTTC. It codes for CASSLEGSPSYEQFF.

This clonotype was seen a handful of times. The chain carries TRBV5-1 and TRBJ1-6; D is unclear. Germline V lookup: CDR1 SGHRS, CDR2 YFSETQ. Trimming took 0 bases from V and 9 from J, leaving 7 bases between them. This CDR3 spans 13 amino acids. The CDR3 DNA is TGCGCCAGCAGCTTGGGGGGTGCTTCACCCCTCCACTTT. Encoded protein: CASSLGGASPLHF.

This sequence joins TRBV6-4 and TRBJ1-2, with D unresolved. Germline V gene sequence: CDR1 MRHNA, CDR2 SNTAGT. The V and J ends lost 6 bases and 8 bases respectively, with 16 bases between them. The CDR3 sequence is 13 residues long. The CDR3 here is CASRGNEAGGYTF. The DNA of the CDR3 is TGTGCCAGCAGGGGGAACGAGGCCGGAGGCTACACCTTC.

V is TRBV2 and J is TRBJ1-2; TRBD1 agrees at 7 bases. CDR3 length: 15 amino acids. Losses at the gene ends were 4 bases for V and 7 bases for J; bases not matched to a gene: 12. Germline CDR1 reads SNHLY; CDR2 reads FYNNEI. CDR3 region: CASSVRGQGDGGYTF. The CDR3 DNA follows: TGTGCCAGCAGTGTACGCGGCCAGGGGGACGGTGGCTACACCTTC.

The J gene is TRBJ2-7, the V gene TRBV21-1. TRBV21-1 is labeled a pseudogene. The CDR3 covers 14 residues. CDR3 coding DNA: TGTGCCAACCCCAGCGTGAGAGCTCCCTACGAGCAGTACTTC. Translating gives CANPSVRAPYEQYF.

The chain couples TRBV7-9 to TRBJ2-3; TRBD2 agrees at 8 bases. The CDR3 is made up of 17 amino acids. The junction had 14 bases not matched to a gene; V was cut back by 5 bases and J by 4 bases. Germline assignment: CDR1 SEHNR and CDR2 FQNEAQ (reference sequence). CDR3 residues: CASSPERLATLADTQYF. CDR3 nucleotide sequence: TGTGCCAGCAGCCCCGAACGACTAGCGACGTTAGCAGATACGCAGTATTTT.

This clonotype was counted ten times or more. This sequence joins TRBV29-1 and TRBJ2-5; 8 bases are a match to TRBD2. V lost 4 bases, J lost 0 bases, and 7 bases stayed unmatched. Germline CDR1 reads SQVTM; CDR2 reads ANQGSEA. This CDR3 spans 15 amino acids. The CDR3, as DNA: TGCAGCGTTGTACGGCTAGCGGGCTACCAAGAGACCCAGTACTTC. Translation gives CSVVRLAGYQETQYF.

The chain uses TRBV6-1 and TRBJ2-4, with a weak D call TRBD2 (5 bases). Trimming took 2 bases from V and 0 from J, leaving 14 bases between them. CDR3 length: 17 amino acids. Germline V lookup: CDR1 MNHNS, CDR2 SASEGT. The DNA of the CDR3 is TGTGCCAGCAGTGAAATTTTAGGGAGTGGAGCCAAAAACATTCAGTACTTC. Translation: CASSEILGSGAKNIQYF.

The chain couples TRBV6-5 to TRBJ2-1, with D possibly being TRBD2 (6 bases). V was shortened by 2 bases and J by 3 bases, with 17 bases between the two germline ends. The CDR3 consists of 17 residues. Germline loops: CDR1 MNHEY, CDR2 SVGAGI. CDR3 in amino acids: CASSYPRLGRNYNEQFF. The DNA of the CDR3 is TGTGCCAGCAGTTACCCTCGGTTGGGGAGGAACTACAATGAGCAGTTCTTC.

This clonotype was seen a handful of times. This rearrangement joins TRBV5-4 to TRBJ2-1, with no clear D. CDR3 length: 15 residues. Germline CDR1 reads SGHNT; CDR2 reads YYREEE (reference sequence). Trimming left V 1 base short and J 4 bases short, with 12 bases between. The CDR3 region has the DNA TGTGCCAGCAGCTTGAGGCCAACAACATACAATGAGCAGTTCTTC. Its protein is CASSLRPTTYNEQFF.

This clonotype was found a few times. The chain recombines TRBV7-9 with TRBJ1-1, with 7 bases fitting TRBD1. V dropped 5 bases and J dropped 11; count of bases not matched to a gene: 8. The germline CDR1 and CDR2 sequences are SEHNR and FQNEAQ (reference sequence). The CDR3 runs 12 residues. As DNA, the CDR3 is TGTGCCAGCAGCACCCGGACAGGTTCGGCTTTCTTT. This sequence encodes CASSTRTGSAFF.

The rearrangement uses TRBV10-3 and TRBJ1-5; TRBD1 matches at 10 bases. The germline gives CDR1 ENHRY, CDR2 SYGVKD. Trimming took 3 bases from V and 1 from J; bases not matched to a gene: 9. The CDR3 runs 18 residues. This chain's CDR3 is CAISDTGTGVLSNQPQHF. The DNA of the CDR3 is TGTGCCATCAGTGACACAGGGACAGGGGTCTTAAGCAATCAGCCCCAGCATTTT.